The 18 T cell receptor beta chains listed next were all sequenced from one sample in a study of blood T cell repertoires in COVID-19. The data were produced by immunoSEQ multiplex PCR, yet TCRdb's version contains in-frame clones alone and is incomplete. The sample shows roughly 330,000 clones, about 86% of them seen only once. Sequencing used peripheral blood. All receptors derive from a woman aged 45-65 years with acute or convalescent COVID-19.

V usage is TRBV5-1 and J usage is TRBJ1-4; 7 bases map to TRBD1. V lost 2 bases, J lost 7 bases, and 11 bases stayed unmatched. This CDR3 is built from 16 residues. Germline assignment: CDR1 SGHRS and CDR2 YFSETQ. This chain's CDR3 is CASSFRQGSLSEKLFF. CDR3 nucleotides: TGCGCCAGCAGCTTCCGACAGGGTAGTCTTAGTGAAAAACTGTTTTTT.

The genes are TRBV10-3 and TRBJ1-5; D gene ambiguous. The germline V gene encodes CDR1 ENHRY and CDR2 SYGVKD. V shed 2 bases and J shed 11 bases, with 13 bases lying between them. The CDR3 spans 13 residues. The CDR3 sequence: CAISEGPGEAQHF. The CDR3 DNA follows: TGTGCCATCAGTGAGGGGCCCGGGGAAGCCCAGCATTTT.

The chain has TRBV7-9 and TRBJ2-2; D may be TRBD1 (6 bases). Trimming left V 5 bases short and J 4 bases short, with 17 bases between. Germline V gives CDR1 SEHNR, CDR2 FQNEAQ (reference sequence). The CDR3 has 16 residues. This CDR3 reads CASSPGRGKPTGELFF. Written as DNA, the CDR3 is TGTGCCAGCAGCCCTGGCAGGGGAAAACCCACCGGGGAGCTGTTTTTT.

V usage is TRBV6-6 and J usage is TRBJ1-4, with a weak D call TRBD1 (6 bases). CDR3 length equals 15 residues. In germline, CDR1 is MNHNY, CDR2 SVGAGI (reference sequence). The V and J ends lost 7 bases and 8 bases respectively, with 20 bases between them. DNA of the CDR3: TGTGCCAGCACCCCTAGGGGGAGGGAGCGCGAAAAACTGTTTTTT. Its translation: CASTPRGREREKLFF.

The rearrangement links TRBV7-3 to TRBJ2-3, with D perhaps matching TRBD1 (6 bases). The CDR3 sequence is 14 residues long. The V gene lost 2 bases and the J gene lost 4 bases, with 10 bases spanning the gap. Per germline, CDR1 SGHTA and CDR2 FQGTGA. CDR3 bases: TGTGCCAGCAGCTTATTTCAGGGGCCAGATACGCAGTATTTT. Its translation: CASSLFQGPDTQYF. Filled out from reference TRBV7-3 and TRBJ2-3, the complete variable domain reads GAGVSQTPSNKVTEKGKYVELRCDPISGHTALYWYRQSLGQGPEFLIYFQGTGAADDSGLPNDRFFAVRPEGSVSTLKIQRTERGDSAVYLCASSLFQGPDTQYFGPGTRLTVL.

CDR3 loop: CASSVTGSYGYTF. Written as DNA, the CDR3 is TGTGCCAGCAGTGTGACAGGGAGCTATGGCTACACCTTC. V and J are TRBV6-2 or TRBV6-3 and TRBJ1-2; 7 bases are a match to TRBD1. This CDR3 has 13 amino acids. Germline-derived CDR1 and CDR2 are MNHEY and SVGEGT. The J segment lost 4 bases and the V segment lost 5 bases, leaving 4 bases of the junction unmatched.

The genes are TRBV10-3 and TRBJ1-4; TRBD1 aligns across 7 bases. This CDR3 comprises 14 residues. Trimming at V came to 10 bases and at J to 7 bases, leaving 12 bases not matched to a gene. Germline assignment: CDR1 ENHRY and CDR2 SYGVKD. DNA for the CDR3: TGTGCCACAAAAAGGACAGGCGGTATTGAAAAACTGTTTTTT. This gives the protein CATKRTGGIEKLFF.

This clone occurred once. V and J are TRBV6-2 or TRBV6-3 and TRBJ1-2; possible D gene TRBD1, 5 bases. The V end was cut by 6 bases, the J end by 4 bases, with 12 bases between. This CDR3 spans 13 amino acids. Germline-derived CDR1 and CDR2 are MNHEY and SVGEGT. CDR3: CASSPGGSYGYTF. In nucleotides, the CDR3 is TGTGCCAGCAGCCCTGGGGGGTCCTATGGCTACACCTTC.

The chain carries TRBV15 and TRBJ1-1, with D possibly TRBD1 on 6 matching bases. Trimming shortened V by 7 bases and J by 2 bases, and 14 bases separated the two germline ends. CDR1 and CDR2 (germline): LNHNV, YYDKDF (reference sequence). This CDR3 comprises 14 residues. The CDR3 coding sequence is TGTGCCACCAACCCGACAGGACTCAACACTGAAGCTTTCTTT. This codes for CATNPTGLNTEAFF.

The chain links TRBV4-2 to TRBJ1-4, with a tentative D call TRBD1 (6 bases). CDR1 and CDR2 (germline): LGHNA, YNFKEQ. The CDR3 sequence is 15 residues long. V was cut by 3 bases and J by 8 bases, with 16 bases left in between. The CDR3 reads CASSHRYRDEEKLFF. The CDR3 coding sequence is TGTGCCAGCAGCCACCGATACAGGGATGAAGAAAAACTGTTTTTT.

This clone was recorded a few times. This sequence joins TRBV7-2 and TRBJ1-5, with TRBD1 matching over 7 bases. Looked up from germline, CDR1 is SGHTA and CDR2 is FQGNSA. This CDR3 spans 15 amino acids. The J segment lost 0 bases and the V segment lost 7 bases, leaving 6 bases of the junction unmatched. As DNA, the CDR3 is TGTGCCAGCACCACCACAGGGGTTAGCAATCAGCCCCAGCATTTT. Protein sequence: CASTTTGVSNQPQHF. Based on the CDR3 plus reference TRBV7-2 and TRBJ1-5, the full variable domain is GAGVSQSPSNKVTEKGKDVELRCDPISGHTALYWYRQSLGQGLEFLIYFQGNSAPDKSGLPSDRFSAERTGGSVSTLTIQRTQQEDSAVYLCASTTTGVSNQPQHFGDGTRLSIL.

The J gene is TRBJ1-6, the V gene TRBV27; D is unresolved. The length of the CDR3 is 12 residues. Trimming took off 6 bases at V and 7 bases at J, with 7 bases between the two ends. Germline-derived CDR1 and CDR2 are MNHEY and SMNVEV (reference sequence). The CDR3 spells CASRTENSPLHF. As DNA, the CDR3 is TGTGCCAGCAGAACGGAGAATTCACCCCTCCACTTT.

J is TRBJ2-5 and V is TRBV4-1, with D tentatively TRBD2 (7 bases). Germline lookup yields CDR1 MGHRA and CDR2 YSYEKL. The CDR3 is made up of 15 amino acids. The V gene lost 1 base and the J gene lost 5 bases, with 14 bases spanning the gap. The CDR3 DNA sequence: TGCGCCAGCAGCCAAGTCGGGGGGCCGTGGGAGACCCAGTACTTC. Its translation is CASSQVGGPWETQYF.

CDR3 region: CASSFYSGTEAFF. Here the CDR3 DNA reads TGCGCCAGCAGCTTCTACAGTGGCACTGAAGCTTTCTTT. J is TRBJ1-1 and V is TRBV5-1; D is uncertain. This CDR3 spans 13 amino acids. Germline V lookup: CDR1 SGHRS, CDR2 YFSETQ. Between the trimmed V and J ends, which lost 2 bases and 4 bases, there was a span of 9 bases.

This sequence joins TRBV5-1 and TRBJ1-1, with D possibly TRBD1 on 5 matching bases. Trimming took off 1 base at V and 0 bases at J, with 22 bases between the two ends. CDR3 size: 19 residues. Germline V gene lookup returns CDR1 SGHRS and CDR2 YFSETQ. CDR3 region: CASSLMPSGSGPLNTEAFF. In DNA form, the CDR3 reads TGCGCCAGCAGCTTGATGCCCTCCGGGTCAGGGCCCCTGAACACTGAAGCTTTCTTT.

In this sample, this clone turned up once. The CDR3 loop is CASSLRGSSYNEQFF. The CDR3 DNA reads as TGTGCCAGCAGCCTTCGGGGTAGCTCCTACAATGAGCAGTTCTTC. The chain recombines TRBV3-1 (or the pseudogene TRBV3-2) with TRBJ2-1; weak D call: TRBD2 (5 bases). Germline CDR1 reads LGHDT; CDR2 reads YNNKEL (reference sequence). CDR3 length: 15 residues. V lost 4 bases to trimming and J lost 0 bases, with 10 bases between them.

The genes are TRBV5-4 and TRBJ1-1, with D maybe TRBD1 (5 bases). The V end was cut by 0 bases, the J end by 1 base, with 10 bases between. This CDR3 contains 15 residues. CDR1 and CDR2 (germline): SGHNT, YYREEE (reference sequence). The CDR3 region has the DNA TGTGCCAGCAGCTTGGCCTGGGGCAAGAACACTGAAGCTTTCTTT. As protein: CASSLAWGKNTEAFF. Full variable domain (remainder filled in from reference TRBV5-4 and TRBJ1-1): ETGVTQSPTHLIKTRGQQVTLRCSSQSGHNTVSWYQQALGQGPQFIFQYYREEENGRGNFPPRFSGLQFPNYSSELNVNALELDDSALYLCASSLAWGKNTEAFFGQGTRLTVV.

The table lists this clone with a count of one. A read error may account for a junction end that differs from germline. The chain employs TRBV3-1 (or the pseudogene TRBV3-2) and TRBJ2-7; the D gene is possibly TRBD2 (6 bases). CDR1 LGHDT and CDR2 YNNKEL come from the germline V gene (reference sequence). CDR3 size: 14 residues. The CDR3 spells CASSQDRNRVSGRF. CDR3 sequence (DNA): TGTGCCAGCAGCCAAGATAGGAATCGTGTTAGCGGACGATTC.